These 10 T cell receptor beta chains were sequenced from one sample in a study of prognosis after radiotherapy for stage I lung cancer. Multiplex PCR, run in two rounds, amplified TCR beta CDR3 from genomic DNA. Amplification in first-round PCR relied on primers specific to each TRBV and TRBJ gene. TCRdb called the multiplex PCR reads again in MiXCR, with one record for every CDR3 protein. This table holds fewer than 30,000 distinct CDR3 sequences, 35% to 55% found once. Sequences were derived from PBMCs, sampled before or after stereotactic body radiation therapy (not recorded which). These receptors all stem from a donor of 50 years or more with non-small cell lung cancer.

By sample share, this clonotype is medium-sized (0.01 to 0.1%). The V gene is TRBV6-4, the J gene TRBJ1-2, with D possibly TRBD1 on 6 matching bases. The ends were cut back, 4 bases at V and 8 bases at J, with 14 bases in the middle. Germline loops: CDR1 MRHNA, CDR2 SNTAGT. This CDR3 is built from 13 residues. The CDR3 DNA reads as TGTGCCAGCAGTGCTGGGGGGCTCGGCGGCTACACCTTC. The encoded protein is CASSAGGLGGYTF.

This clonotype was recorded many times. The chain links TRBV19 to TRBJ2-7, with D unresolved. Germline-derived CDR1 and CDR2 are LNHDA and SQIVND (reference sequence). The CDR3 extends over 14 amino acids. The germline V and J ends were trimmed by 1 base and 9 bases, with 16 bases remaining between them. CDR3: CASSIGSQGVVQYF. Here the CDR3 DNA reads TGTGCCAGTAGTATAGGTAGCCAAGGAGTGGTGCAGTACTTC.

Notes on this clonotype: Its ends do not fully match the called genes, so a read error is possible. The chain has TRBV6-1 and TRBJ2-6; D gene uncertain. CDR1 and CDR2 (germline): MNHNS, SASEGT. The CDR3 consists of 16 residues. The CDR3 DNA is TGTGCCAGCAGGGAACCTCATTCCTCTGTGGCCAACGTCCTGACTTTC. This encodes CASREPHSSVANVLTF.

The gene calls are TRBV19 and TRBJ2-1, with 11 bases fitting TRBD2. V was pared by 5 bases and J by 7 bases, with 4 bases of the junction left unmatched. Germline values: CDR1 LNHDA, CDR2 SQIVND (reference sequence). The CDR3 runs 14 residues. In DNA form, the CDR3 reads TGTGCCAGTAGTCGACTAGCGGGGAAGAATGAGCAGTTCTTC. Translation gives CASSRLAGKNEQFF. Full variable domain (rest looked up from reference TRBV19 and TRBJ2-1): DGGITQSPKYLFRKEGQNVTLSCEQNLNHDAMYWYRQDPGQGLRLIYYSQIVNDFQKGDIAEGYSVSREKKESFPLTVTSAQKNPTAFYLCASSRLAGKNEQFFGPGTRLTVL.

This clonotype was detected many times. The chain is built from TRBV12-3 or TRBV12-4 and TRBJ2-2; D call uncertain. The CDR3 is 13 amino acids. V dropped 7 bases and J dropped 2 bases, with 8 bases sitting between them. The CDR3 sequence is CASTPLNTGELFF. As DNA, the CDR3 is TGTGCCAGCACCCCACTTAACACCGGGGAGCTGTTTTTT.

This clonotype was observed at least ten times. The chain links TRBV12-3 or TRBV12-4 to TRBJ2-1, with TRBD1 matching over 12 bases. Unmatched junction bases numbered 6, after V lost 6 bases and J lost 6 bases. The CDR3 runs to 15 residues. The CDR3 DNA reads TGTGCCAGCAGCCGGCCGGGACAGGGGGCCAATGAGCAGTTCTTC. Protein sequence: CASSRPGQGANEQFF.

This clonotype is labeled as medium-sized (0.01 to 0.1%). The J gene is TRBJ2-2, the V gene TRBV30; D may correspond to TRBD1 or TRBD2 (5 bases each). From germline, CDR1 is GTSNPN and CDR2 SVGIG (reference sequence). The V end lost 0 bases, the J end lost 13 bases, and 18 bases lay between the germline ends. The CDR3 extends over 14 amino acids. The CDR3 protein is CAWSVSGPPTGLFF. The CDR3 DNA reads TGTGCCTGGAGTGTGTCGGGGCCCCCCACGGGGCTGTTTTTT.

Note on this clonotype: At one boundary the junction diverges from the germline segment, which might be a read error. V and J are TRBV5-1 and TRBJ2-2; either TRBD1 or TRBD2 may fit D (5 bases each). CDR1 is SGHRS, CDR2 YFSETQ, per germline. CDR3 size: 13 residues. The CDR3 here is CSSSLGTTGELFF. The DNA of the CDR3 is TGTTCCAGCAGCCTAGGGACCACCGGGGAGCTGTTTTTT. The full variable domain, with the rest looked up from reference TRBV5-1 and TRBJ2-2, is KAGVTQTPRYLIKTRGQQVTLSCSPISGHRSVSWYQQTPGQGLQFLFEYFSETQRNKGNFPGRFSGRQFSNSRSEMNVSTLELGDSALYLCSSSLGTTGELFFGEGSRLTVL.

A remark on this clonotype: At one of its ends the junction is not consistent with the germline gene, which may arise from a read error. The V gene is TRBV11-1, the J gene TRBJ2-7, with D perhaps being TRBD1 or TRBD2 (5 bases each). The CDR3 has 16 residues. The germline V gene has CDR1 SGHAT and CDR2 FQDESV (reference sequence). CDR3 residues: CASSPALEGSHYEHYF. The CDR3 bases are TGTGCCAGCAGCCCGGCCCTCGAGGGGTCTCACTACGAGCATTACTTC.

This clonotype was recorded at least ten times. The chain uses TRBV5-1 and TRBJ2-1; D is perhaps TRBD1 (5 bases). CDR3 length: 14 residues. The V end was cut by 0 bases, the J end by 7 bases, with 11 bases between. The germline gives CDR1 SGHRS, CDR2 YFSETQ. The CDR3 DNA sequence: TGCGCCAGCAGCTTGGGGCAGGGTAGGAATGAGCAGTTCTTC. Its protein is CASSLGQGRNEQFF.